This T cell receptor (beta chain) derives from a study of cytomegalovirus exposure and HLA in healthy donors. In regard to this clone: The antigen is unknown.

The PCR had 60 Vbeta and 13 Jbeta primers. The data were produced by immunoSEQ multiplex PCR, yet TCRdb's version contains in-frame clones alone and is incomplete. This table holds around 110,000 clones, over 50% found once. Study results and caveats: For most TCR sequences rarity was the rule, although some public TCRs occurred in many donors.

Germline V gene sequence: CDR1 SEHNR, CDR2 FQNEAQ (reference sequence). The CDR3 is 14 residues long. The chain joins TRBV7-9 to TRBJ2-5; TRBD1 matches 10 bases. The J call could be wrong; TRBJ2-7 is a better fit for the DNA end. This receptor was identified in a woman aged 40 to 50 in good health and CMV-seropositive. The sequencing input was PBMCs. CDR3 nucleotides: TGTGCCAGCAGCTCGGACAGGGGGGCCAACGAGCAGTACTTC. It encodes CASSSDRGANEQYF.